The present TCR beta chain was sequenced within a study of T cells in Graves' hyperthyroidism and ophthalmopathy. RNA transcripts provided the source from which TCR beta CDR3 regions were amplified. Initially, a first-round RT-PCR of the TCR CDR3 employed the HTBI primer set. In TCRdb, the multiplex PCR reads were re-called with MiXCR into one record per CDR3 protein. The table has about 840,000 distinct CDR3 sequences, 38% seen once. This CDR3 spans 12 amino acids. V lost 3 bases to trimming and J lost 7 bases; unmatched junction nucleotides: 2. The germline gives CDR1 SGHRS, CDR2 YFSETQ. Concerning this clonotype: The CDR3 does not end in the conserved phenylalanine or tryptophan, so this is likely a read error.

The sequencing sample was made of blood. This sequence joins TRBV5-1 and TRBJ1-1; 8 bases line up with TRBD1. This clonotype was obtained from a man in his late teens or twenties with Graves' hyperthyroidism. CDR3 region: CASSYDRGEAFS. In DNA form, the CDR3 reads TGCGCCAGCAGCTATGACAGGGGTGAAGCTTTCTCT.